A selection of T cell receptor beta chains follows, all from one sample in a study of cytomegalovirus exposure and HLA in healthy donors. The table came from immunoSEQ multiplex PCR; TCRdb's copy has only in-frame clones and leaves some out. The data show about 150,000 clones, about four fifths seen once. Sequencing was done on a sample of PBMCs. These receptor sequences come from a woman in her forties in good health and CMV-seronegative. CDR3s include the opening cysteine and the closing phenylalanine or tryptophan. Fields, in order: J gene, V gene, clone size, D gene, CDR3 DNA, CDR3 protein. The D gene is left open where the match is weak. Expanded clones get a size class; other rows say once, few or many, or leave the size out.

TRBJ2-7 | TRBV27 | NA | TRBD2 | TGTGCCAGCAGTTTCCTAGCGGGGGGCTACGGCGAGCAGTACTTC | CASSFLAGGYGEQYF
TRBJ1-1 | TRBV13 | NA | TRBD1 | TGTGCCAGCAGCTTAACACAGGGGTACACTGAAGCTTTCTTT | CASSLTQGYTEAFF
TRBJ2-3 | TRBV7-2 | NA | NA | TGTGCCAGCGGTCGCCCGACGTCCGGGAAAACTTCTAGCACAGATACGCAGTATTTT | CASGRPTSGKTSSTDTQYF
TRBJ2-7 | TRBV4-2 | NA | NA | TGTGCCAGCAGCGATACAGGATACGAGCAGTACTTC | CASSDTGYEQYF
TRBJ1-2 | TRBV6-6 | NA | NA | TGTGCCAGCAGTTACCCAGCAGGGAGGGATGGCTACACCTTC | CASSYPAGRDGYTF
TRBJ2-1 | TRBV10-2 | NA | TRBD2 | TGCGCCAGCTTCAGCGGGGACTCCTACAATGAGCAGTTCTTC | CASFSGDSYNEQFF
TRBJ2-7 | TRBV5-8 | NA | NA | TGTGCCAGCAGCTTGGGGGCACCCCGGTACGAGCAGTACTTC | CASSLGAPRYEQYF
TRBJ2-1 | TRBV19 | NA | TRBD1 | TGTGCCAGTAGTACCCGACAGGGGGAGACTCGTAGTGAGGGTGGCTCCTACAATGAGCAGTTCTTC | CASSTRQGETRSEGGSYNEQFF
TRBJ2-7 | TRBV30 | NA | TRBD1 | TGTGCCTGGAGTGTACTCACAGGGGTCGAGCAGTACTTC | CAWSVLTGVEQYF
TRBJ1-2 | TRBV10-3 | NA | TRBD1 | TGTGCCATCAGTGGGAGGGACAGGGTGGGCGGCTACACCTTC | CAISGRDRVGGYTF
TRBJ1-5 | TRBV29-1 | NA | NA | TGCAGCGTTACCGATGCGAGCGGCAATCAGCCCCAGCATTTT | CSVTDASGNQPQHF
TRBJ1-2 | TRBV29-1 | NA | NA | TGCAGCGTGGGAGACAGGTCCTATGGCTACACCTTC | CSVGDRSYGYTF
TRBJ2-3 | TRBV9 | NA | TRBD2 | TGTGCCAGCAGCGTATTTGGCGGGGGGGCAGCGGATACGCAGTATTTT | CASSVFGGGAADTQYF
TRBJ2-7 | TRBV7-2 | NA | NA | TGTGCCAGCAGCTCCTTACAGGCAGGGCCTAGGTCCTACGAGCAGTACTTC | CASSSLQAGPRSYEQYF
TRBJ1-5 | TRBV5-1 | NA | NA | TGCGCCAGCAGCTTGGGGCCAGGGAAAGGTCAGCCCCAGCATTTT | CASSLGPGKGQPQHF
TRBJ1-2 | TRBV6-5 | NA | NA | TGTGCCAGCAGTTACAGACAGACTAACTATGGCTACACCTTC | CASSYRQTNYGYTF
TRBJ2-7 | TRBV5-1 | NA | NA | TGCGCCAGCAGAGAAACAGGGCCCTCCTACGAGCAGTACTTC | CASRETGPSYEQYF
TRBJ1-2 | TRBV2 | few | TRBD1 | TGTGCCAGCAGTCCCGACAGGGGACTCTATGGCTACACCTTC | CASSPDRGLYGYTF
TRBJ1-3 | TRBV9 | once | NA | TGTGCCAGCAGCAGCAGGGGTTCCGGAAACACCATATATTTT | CASSSRGSGNTIYF
TRBJ2-7 | TRBV6-5 | NA | NA | TGTGCCAGCAGTTACTCAGCCGTTCGTGGAGCTTACGAGCAGTACTTC | CASSYSAVRGAYEQYF
TRBJ1-1 | TRBV11-2 | NA | NA | TGTGCCAGCAGCGGACAACAGGGTCACACTGAAGCTTTCTTT | CASSGQQGHTEAFF
TRBJ2-6 | TRBV7-9 | NA | NA | TGTGCCAGCAGCTCCATCTCTGGGGCCAACGTCCTGACTTTC | CASSSISGANVLTF
TRBJ2-1 | TRBV5-1 | NA | TRBD1 | TGCGCCAGCAGGCTTGAGGGACAGGGAGTTGATGAGCAGTTCTTC | CASRLEGQGVDEQFF
TRBJ1-3 | TRBV18 | few | TRBD1 | TGTGCCAGCTCACAACTGCAGGGGGCTCCTGGAAACACCATATATTTT | CASSQLQGAPGNTIYF
TRBJ2-7 | TRBV6-1 | NA | NA | TGTGCCAGCAGTGACAGGCCGTACCTAAGCTCCTACGAGCAGTACTTC | CASSDRPYLSSYEQYF
TRBJ1-2 | TRBV5-1 | NA | TRBD1 | TGCGCCAGCAGCTTGGGACAGGGGGACTATGGCTACACCTTC | CASSLGQGDYGYTF
TRBJ1-1 | TRBV7-2 | NA | TRBD1 | TGTGCCAGCAGTAGACAGGGAGCCTCCACTGAAGCTTTCTTT | CASSRQGASTEAFF
TRBJ1-4 | TRBV6-1 | NA | TRBD1 | TGTGCCAGCAGTGACCCTGGGACAGCTCATGAAAAACTGTTTTTT | CASSDPGTAHEKLFF
TRBJ1-2 | TRBV10-1 | NA | TRBD1 | TGCGCCAGCAGCGACGGACAGGGAGGATACTATGGCTACACCTTC | CASSDGQGGYYGYTF
TRBJ2-5 | TRBV9 | NA | NA | TGTGCCAGCAGCCCAGAACAGGGAAGGGTGGGACAAGAGACCCAGTACTTC | CASSPEQGRVGQETQYF
TRBJ2-3 | TRBV29-1 | NA | NA | TGCAGCGTTGATCGTAGCACAGATACGCAGTATTTT | CSVDRSTDTQYF
TRBJ2-1 | TRBV11-2 | NA | TRBD2 | TGTGCCAGCAGCTCACCACAGAGCGGGGGGCACTACAATGAGCAGTTCTTC | CASSSPQSGGHYNEQFF
TRBJ1-2 | TRBV9 | NA | NA | TGTGCCAGCAGCGCTGTAACAGGGTATGGCTACACCTTC | CASSAVTGYGYTF
TRBJ2-2 | TRBV9 | NA | TRBD2 | TGTGCCAGCAGCGCCCCCCTTAGCGGGGGGGCCTTAGGAACCGGGGAGCTGTTTTTT | CASSAPLSGGALGTGELFF
TRBJ2-6 | TRBV9 | few | NA | TGTGCCAGCAGCGTGACTAGTTCCGGGGCCAACGTCCTGACTTTC | CASSVTSSGANVLTF
TRBJ2-7 | TRBV5-1 | NA | TRBD1 | TGCGCCAGCAGCCGGAGGGGACAGGGGGCCGGCGAGCAGTACTTC | CASSRRGQGAGEQYF
TRBJ2-5 | TRBV5-6 | once | NA | TGTGCCAGCAGCCAACCGGGACTCGCGTTGGAGACCCAGTACTTC | CASSQPGLALETQYF
TRBJ1-2 | TRBV2 | few | NA | TGTGCCAGCAATCCTTGGAGCAGCACCTATGGCTACACCTTC | CASNPWSSTYGYTF
TRBJ2-7 | TRBV5-6 | NA | TRBD1 | TGTGCCAGCAGCACCGGGACAGGGGGCTACGAGCAGTACTTC | CASSTGTGGYEQYF
TRBJ2-1 | TRBV4-3 | NA | TRBD2 | TGCGCCAGCAGCCAAGGTAGGGGACTAGCCTTCAATGAGCAGTTCTTC | CASSQGRGLAFNEQFF
TRBJ1-2 | TRBV5-1 | NA | NA | TGCGCCAGCAGCTTGGAGGCAGGGTTGAACTATGGCTACACCTTC | CASSLEAGLNYGYTF
TRBJ1-1 | TRBV5-4 | NA | NA | TGTGCCAGCAGGATAATGGAGCGCATGAACACTGAAGCTTTCTTT | CASRIMERMNTEAFF
TRBJ1-5 | TRBV15 | NA | NA | TGTGCCACCAGCAATGGTGGTAGTCAGCCCCAGCATTTT | CATSNGGSQPQHF